The rows below give T cell receptor beta chains drawn from one sample of a study of T-cell memory formation after mild COVID-19. One entry per CDR3 protein, called by TCRdb with MiXCR from the 5' RACE reads. The sample consists of 250,000 or so distinct CDR3 sequences, 8.5% to 9.5% of them appearing once. The sequenced sample was PBMCs or a T cell subset sorted from them (not recorded which). The source of these receptors is a man younger than 35 who had mild COVID-19 (a few samples of this study predate the infection). Cell type and time point are not known. CDR3s include the opening cysteine and the closing phenylalanine or tryptophan. A D gene is named only where the DNA matches it firmly. Rows may omit the clone size; those that give it use once, few, many or a size class.

>TRBV5-1|TRBD2|NA|TRBJ2-1
CASSLPLAGGHNEQFF
TGCGCCAGCAGCTTGCCTCTAGCGGGGGGCCACAATGAGCAGTTCTTC
>TRBV5-6|NA|few|TRBJ2-3
CASSPGFTDTQYF
TGTGCCAGCAGCCCCGGGTTCACAGATACGCAGTATTTT
>TRBV20-1|TRBD2|NA|TRBJ2-1
CSARPGLLTSGGDYNEQFF
TGCAGTGCTAGACCGGGTCTGTTGACTAGCGGGGGGGACTACAATGAGCAGTTCTTC
>TRBV2|NA|NA|TRBJ1-5
CASRASNQPQHF
TGTGCCAGCAGGGCGAGCAATCAGCCCCAGCATTTT
>TRBV20-1|NA|few|TRBJ2-7
CSASGLTQGTSHEQYF
TGCAGTGCTAGCGGCCTTACTCAGGGGACGTCCCACGAGCAGTACTTC
>TRBV5-4|NA|few|TRBJ2-3
CASPGEPGGTDTQYF
TGTGCCAGCCCCGGGGAACCGGGGGGCACAGATACGCAGTATTTT
>TRBV7-9|TRBD2|NA|TRBJ2-1
CASSPTGTSGYNEQFF
TGTGCCAGCAGCCCGACCGGGACTAGCGGATACAATGAGCAGTTCTTC
>TRBV6-1|NA|NA|TRBJ2-1
CASSDSVGPGQGNEQFF
TGTGCCAGCAGTGATTCGGTTGGACCGGGACAAGGCAATGAGCAGTTCTTC
>TRBV3-1|TRBD1|NA|TRBJ1-2
CASSHAGTGPLGYTF
TGTGCCAGCAGCCATGCCGGGACAGGACCTCTGGGCTACACCTTC
>TRBV11-2|NA|NA|TRBJ2-3
CASSRVVASTDTQYF
TGTGCCAGCAGCCGCGTCGTCGCTTCCACAGATACGCAGTATTTT
>TRBV20-1|NA|few|TRBJ2-3
CSAHPGLAQYF
TGCAGTGCTCATCCGGGGCTCGCGCAGTATTTT
>TRBV5-6|NA|NA|TRBJ2-4
CASSLMAGVYPNIQYF
TGTGCCAGCAGCTTGATGGCAGGGGTCTATCCAAACATTCAGTACTTC
>TRBV19|NA|many|TRBJ2-3
CASSPSSENTQYF
TGTGCCAGTAGTCCCTCTTCGGAAAATACGCAGTATTTT
>TRBV10-2|TRBD2|many|TRBJ2-3
CATGLAPPDTQYF
TGCGCCACCGGACTAGCGCCCCCAGATACGCAGTATTTT
>TRBV29-1|NA|NA|TRBJ1-2
CSGQSSYGYTF
TGCAGCGGACAGTCGTCCTATGGCTACACCTTC
>TRBV28|NA|many|TRBJ1-2
CASRAPSNHGYTF
TGTGCCAGCAGGGCCCCAAGTAACCATGGCTACACCTTC
>TRBV7-8|NA|many|TRBJ1-4
CASSSYRAQRREKLFF
TGTGCCAGCAGCTCCTACCGGGCCCAAAGACGAGAAAAACTGTTTTTT
>TRBV5-1|NA|NA|TRBJ1-6
CASSLEAGGFYTPLHF
TGCGCCAGCAGCTTGGAGGCGGGGGGCTTCTACACTCCCCTCCACTTT
>TRBV5-1|TRBD1|NA|TRBJ1-2
CASSADRDGYTF
TGCGCCAGCAGCGCCGACAGGGACGGCTACACCTTC
>TRBV18|NA|NA|TRBJ2-1
CASSPSSDEQFF
TGTGCCAGCTCACCAAGCTCTGATGAGCAGTTCTTC
>TRBV9|NA|NA|TRBJ1-2
CASSPSPAGLLGYTF
TGTGCCAGCAGCCCGAGTCCCGCAGGGCTCTTGGGCTACACCTTC
>TRBV27|NA|few|TRBJ1-2
CASSPGGEYGYTF
TGTGCCAGCAGTCCCGGCGGGGAGTATGGCTACACCTTC
>TRBV4-3|TRBD1|many|TRBJ1-1
CASSPHSGGQGYSNTEAFF
TGCGCCAGCAGCCCACACTCTGGGGGACAGGGGTACTCGAACACTGAAGCTTTCTTT
>TRBV12-3/TRBV12-4|NA|many|TRBJ2-2
CASIWEQNTGELFF
TGTGCCAGCATCTGGGAGCAAAACACCGGGGAGCTGTTTTTT
>TRBV12-3/TRBV12-4|TRBD1|few|TRBJ2-1
CASRPGQGVYNEQFF
TGTGCCAGCAGACCCGGACAGGGAGTCTACAATGAGCAGTTCTTC
>TRBV10-1|NA|few|TRBJ2-1
CASSERGEYNEQFF
TGCGCCAGCAGTGAGAGGGGGGAATACAATGAGCAGTTCTTC
>TRBV4-3|NA|many|TRBJ2-1
CASSQEGWGNEQFF
TGCGCCAGCAGCCAAGAGGGTTGGGGGAATGAGCAGTTCTTC
>TRBV12-3/TRBV12-4|NA|NA|TRBJ2-1
CASSPSSRGEQFF
TGTGCCAGCAGTCCTTCTTCTCGGGGTGAGCAGTTCTTC
>TRBV3-1|NA|NA|TRBJ1-4
CASSPNIATNEKLFF
TGTGCCAGCAGCCCCAACATAGCAACTAATGAAAAACTGTTTTTT
>TRBV7-6|NA|few|TRBJ2-7
CASSSPYARGNEQYF
TGTGCCAGCAGCTCTCCGTATGCCCGCGGGAACGAGCAGTACTTC
>TRBV24-1|TRBD1|NA|TRBJ1-5
CATGGQLNQPQHF
TGTGCCACCGGGGGACAGCTTAATCAGCCCCAGCATTTT
>TRBV4-3|NA|NA|TRBJ1-2
CASSPTGRSGGYTF
TGCGCCAGCAGCCCGACTGGGCGCTCGGGGGGCTACACCTTC
>TRBV5-5|NA|NA|TRBJ2-1
CASSFLAMWGSSYNEQFF
TGTGCCAGCAGCTTCCTGGCAATGTGGGGTTCCTCCTACAATGAGCAGTTCTTC
>TRBV7-9|NA|few|TRBJ2-5
CASSFALGGSETQYF
TGTGCCAGCAGCTTTGCCTTAGGGGGGTCTGAGACCCAGTACTTC
>TRBV6-5|NA|NA|TRBJ1-2
CASSYSPDGYGYTF
TGTGCCAGCAGTTACTCCCCGGACGGCTATGGCTACACCTTC
>TRBV5-6|TRBD1|NA|TRBJ1-6
CASSPRTGASPLHF
TGTGCCAGCAGCCCCAGGACAGGCGCCTCACCCCTCCACTTT
>TRBV13|NA|few|TRBJ2-3
CASSLPRSTSTQYF
TGTGCCAGCAGCCTCCCCCGTTCCACGAGTACGCAGTATTTT
>TRBV20-1|NA|NA|TRBJ1-1
CSARSQLNRDTAFF
TGCAGTGCTAGATCCCAATTAAACCGGGACACTGCTTTCTTT
>TRBV24-1|TRBD1|NA|TRBJ2-7
CATSETGTSYEQYF
TGTGCCACCAGCGAGACAGGGACGAGCTACGAGCAGTACTTC
>TRBV29-1|NA|few|TRBJ2-3
CSVTTGRRDTQYF
TGCAGCGTAACTACAGGGAGGAGGGATACGCAGTATTTT